This TCR beta chain was sequenced for a study of neurological immune-mediated disorders. With respect to this clonotype: The junction departs from the called germline gene at one end, perhaps through a read error.

Per the germline V gene, CDR1 is LNHDA and CDR2 is SQIVND (reference sequence). The CDR3 length is 14 residues. TCRdb ran MiXCR on the 5' RACE reads and lists one entry per CDR3 protein. The sample contains 120,000 or so distinct CDR3 sequences, about 3.4% of which appear only once. Sequencing was performed on PBMCs. The chain recombines TRBV19 with TRBJ1-5; D is perhaps TRBD1 (6 bases). The receptor was derived from a woman aged 30 to 39 with multiple sclerosis. The CDR3 here is CASRTGWGNKTQNF. The DNA for the CDR3 is TGTGCCAGTCGAACAGGGTGGGGCAATAAGACCCAGAATTTT. The full variable domain, rest sourced from reference TRBV19 and TRBJ1-5, is DGGITQSPKYLFRKEGQNVTLSCEQNLNHDAMYWYRQDPGQGLRLIYYSQIVNDFQKGDIAEGYSVSREKKESFPLTVTSAQKNPTAFYLCASRTGWGNKTQNFGDGTRLSIL.